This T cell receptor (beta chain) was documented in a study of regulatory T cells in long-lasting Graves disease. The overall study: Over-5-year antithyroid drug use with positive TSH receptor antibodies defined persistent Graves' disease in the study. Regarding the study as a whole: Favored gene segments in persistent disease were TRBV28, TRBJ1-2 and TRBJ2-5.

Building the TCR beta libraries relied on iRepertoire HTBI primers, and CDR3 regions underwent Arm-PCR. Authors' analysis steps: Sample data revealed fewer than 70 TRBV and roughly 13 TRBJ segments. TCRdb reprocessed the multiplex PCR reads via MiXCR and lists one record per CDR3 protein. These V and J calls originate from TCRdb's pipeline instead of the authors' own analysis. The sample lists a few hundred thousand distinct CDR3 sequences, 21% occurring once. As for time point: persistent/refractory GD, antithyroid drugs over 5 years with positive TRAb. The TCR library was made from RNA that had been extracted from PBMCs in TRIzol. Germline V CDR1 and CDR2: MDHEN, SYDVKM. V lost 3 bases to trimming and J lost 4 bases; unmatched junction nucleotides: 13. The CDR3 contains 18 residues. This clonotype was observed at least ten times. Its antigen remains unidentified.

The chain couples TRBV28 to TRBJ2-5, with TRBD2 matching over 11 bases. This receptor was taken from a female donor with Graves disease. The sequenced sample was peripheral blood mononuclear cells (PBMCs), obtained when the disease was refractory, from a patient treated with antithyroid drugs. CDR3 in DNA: TGTGCCAGCAGTTTGGTGATAGCGGGAGGGCAGGCGCGAGAGACCCAGTACTTC. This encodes CASSLVIAGGQARETQYF.